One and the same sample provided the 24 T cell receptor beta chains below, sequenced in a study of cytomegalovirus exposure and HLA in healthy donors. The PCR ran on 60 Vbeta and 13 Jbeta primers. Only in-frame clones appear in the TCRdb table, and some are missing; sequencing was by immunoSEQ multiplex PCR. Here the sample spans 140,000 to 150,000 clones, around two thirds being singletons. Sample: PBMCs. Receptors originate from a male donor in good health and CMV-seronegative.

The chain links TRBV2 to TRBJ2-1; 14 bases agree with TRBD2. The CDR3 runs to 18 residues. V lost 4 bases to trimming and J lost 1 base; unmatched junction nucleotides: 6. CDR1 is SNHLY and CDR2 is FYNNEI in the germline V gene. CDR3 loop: CASSGLAGGPSSYNEQFF. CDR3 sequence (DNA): TGTGCCAGCAGTGGACTAGCGGGGGGGCCTAGTTCCTACAATGAGCAGTTCTTC.

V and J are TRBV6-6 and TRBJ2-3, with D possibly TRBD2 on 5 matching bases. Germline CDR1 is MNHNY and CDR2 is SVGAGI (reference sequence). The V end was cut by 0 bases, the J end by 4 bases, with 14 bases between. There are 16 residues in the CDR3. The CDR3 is CASSYSRGSEADTQYF. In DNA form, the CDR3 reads TGTGCCAGCAGTTACTCGAGAGGGTCAGAGGCAGATACGCAGTATTTT.

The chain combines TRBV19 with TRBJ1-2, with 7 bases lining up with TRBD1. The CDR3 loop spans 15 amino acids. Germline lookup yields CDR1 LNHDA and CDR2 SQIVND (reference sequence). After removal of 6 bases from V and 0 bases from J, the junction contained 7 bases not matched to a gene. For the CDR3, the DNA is TGTGCCAGTAGCCGGCGGACAGGATCTAACTATGGCTACACCTTC. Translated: CASSRRTGSNYGYTF.

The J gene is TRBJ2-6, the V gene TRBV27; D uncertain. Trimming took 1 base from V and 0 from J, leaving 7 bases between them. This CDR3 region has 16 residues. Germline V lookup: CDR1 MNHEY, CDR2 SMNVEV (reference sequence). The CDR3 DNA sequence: TGTGCCAGCAGTTTATATTTCAGCTCTGGGGCCAACGTCCTGACTTTC. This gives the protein CASSLYFSSGANVLTF.

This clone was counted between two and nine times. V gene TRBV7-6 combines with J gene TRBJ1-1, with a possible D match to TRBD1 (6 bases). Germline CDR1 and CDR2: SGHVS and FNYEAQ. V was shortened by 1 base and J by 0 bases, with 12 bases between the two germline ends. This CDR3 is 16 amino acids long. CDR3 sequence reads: CASSLGRRGLNTEAFF. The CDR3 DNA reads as TGTGCCAGCAGCTTAGGTCGGCGGGGGCTGAACACTGAAGCTTTCTTT.

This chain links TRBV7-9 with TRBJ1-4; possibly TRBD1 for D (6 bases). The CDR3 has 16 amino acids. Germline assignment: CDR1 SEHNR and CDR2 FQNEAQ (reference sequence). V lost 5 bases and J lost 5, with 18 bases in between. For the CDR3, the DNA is TGTGCCAGCAGCAGAGGGGGTGGGCACCAAAATGAAAAACTGTTTTTT. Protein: CASSRGGGHQNEKLFF.

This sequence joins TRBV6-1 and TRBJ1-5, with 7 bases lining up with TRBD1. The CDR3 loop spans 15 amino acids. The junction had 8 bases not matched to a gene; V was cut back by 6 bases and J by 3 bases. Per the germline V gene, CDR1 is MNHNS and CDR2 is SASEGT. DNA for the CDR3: TGTGCCAGCAGACCCGGACAGGCCCCCAATCAGCCCCAGCATTTT. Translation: CASRPGQAPNQPQHF.

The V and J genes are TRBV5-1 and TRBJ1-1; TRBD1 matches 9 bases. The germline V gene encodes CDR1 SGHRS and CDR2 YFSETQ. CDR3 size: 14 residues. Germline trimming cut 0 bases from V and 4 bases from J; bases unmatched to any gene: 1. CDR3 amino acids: CASSLEDRGTEAFF. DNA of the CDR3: TGCGCCAGCAGCTTGGAGGACAGGGGCACTGAAGCTTTCTTT.

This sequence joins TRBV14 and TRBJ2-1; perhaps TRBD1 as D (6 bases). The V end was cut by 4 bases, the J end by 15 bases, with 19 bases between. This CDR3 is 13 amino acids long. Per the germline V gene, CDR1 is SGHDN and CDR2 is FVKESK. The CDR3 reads CASSLTGLGRSFF. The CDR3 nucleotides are TGTGCCAGCAGCCTAACAGGGTTAGGTCGGTCGTTCTTC.

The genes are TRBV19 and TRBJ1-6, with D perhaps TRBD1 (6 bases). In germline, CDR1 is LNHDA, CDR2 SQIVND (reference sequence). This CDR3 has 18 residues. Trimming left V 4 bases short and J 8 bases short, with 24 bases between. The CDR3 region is CASSTLSHGGGRDSPLHF. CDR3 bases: TGTGCCAGTAGTACCCTATCCCACGGGGGGGGGCGCGATTCACCCCTCCACTTT.

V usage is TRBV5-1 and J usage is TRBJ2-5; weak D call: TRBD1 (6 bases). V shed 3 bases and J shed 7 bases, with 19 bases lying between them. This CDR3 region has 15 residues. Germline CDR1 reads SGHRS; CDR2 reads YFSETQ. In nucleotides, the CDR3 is TGCGCCAGCAGCTACGGGACATCCAGCATGGGGACCCAGTACTTC. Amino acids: CASSYGTSSMGTQYF.

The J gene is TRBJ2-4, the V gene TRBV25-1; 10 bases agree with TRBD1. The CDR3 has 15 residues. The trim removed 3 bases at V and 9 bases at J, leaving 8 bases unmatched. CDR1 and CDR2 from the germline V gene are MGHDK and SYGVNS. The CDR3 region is CASSDRPGTGAIQYF. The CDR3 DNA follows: TGTGCCAGCAGTGATCGCCCCGGGACAGGGGCCATTCAGTACTTC. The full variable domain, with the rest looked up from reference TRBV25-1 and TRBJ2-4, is EADIYQTPRYLVIGTGKKITLECSQTMGHDKMYWYQQDPGMELHLIHYSYGVNSTEKGDLSSESTVSRIRTEHFPLTLESARPSHTSQYLCASSDRPGTGAIQYFGAGTRLSVL.

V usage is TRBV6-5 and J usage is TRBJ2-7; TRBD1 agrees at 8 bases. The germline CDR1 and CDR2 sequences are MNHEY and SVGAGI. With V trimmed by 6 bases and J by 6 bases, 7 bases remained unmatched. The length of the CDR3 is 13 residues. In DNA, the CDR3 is TGTGCCAGCAGGTACCCCGGACAGGGCGAGCAGTACTTC. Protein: CASRYPGQGEQYF.

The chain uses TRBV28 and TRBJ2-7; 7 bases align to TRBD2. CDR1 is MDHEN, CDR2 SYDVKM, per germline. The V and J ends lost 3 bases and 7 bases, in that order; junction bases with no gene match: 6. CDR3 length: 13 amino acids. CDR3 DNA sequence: TGTGCCAGCAGTTTGCGGCGGCGGGGGGAGCAGTACTTC. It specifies CASSLRRRGEQYF. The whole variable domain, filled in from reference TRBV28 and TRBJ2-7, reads DVKVTQSSRYLVKRTGEKVFLECVQDMDHENMFWYRQDPGLGLRLIYFSYDVKMKEKGDIPEGYSVSREKKERFSLILESASTNQTSMYLCASSLRRRGEQYFGPGTRLTVT.

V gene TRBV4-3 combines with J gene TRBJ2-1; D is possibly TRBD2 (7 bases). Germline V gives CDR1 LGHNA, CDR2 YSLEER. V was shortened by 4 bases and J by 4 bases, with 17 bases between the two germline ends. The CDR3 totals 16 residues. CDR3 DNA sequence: TGCGCCAGCAGCCCTATGGGGGGCGGGGGTTACAATGAGCAGTTCTTC. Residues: CASSPMGGGGYNEQFF.

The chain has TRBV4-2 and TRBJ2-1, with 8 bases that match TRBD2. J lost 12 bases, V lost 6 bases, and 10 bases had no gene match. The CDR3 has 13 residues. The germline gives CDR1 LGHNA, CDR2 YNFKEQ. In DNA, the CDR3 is TGTGCCAGCAGTGGACTAGCTCCCTCAGGGCAGTTCTTC. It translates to CASSGLAPSGQFF.

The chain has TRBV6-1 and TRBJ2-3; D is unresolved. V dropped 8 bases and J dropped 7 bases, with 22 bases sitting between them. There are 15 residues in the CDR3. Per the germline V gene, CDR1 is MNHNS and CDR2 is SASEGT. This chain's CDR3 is CASCVQVLDSNTQYF. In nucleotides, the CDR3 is TGTGCCAGCTGTGTACAAGTGCTAGATTCGAATACGCAGTATTTT.

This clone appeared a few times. CDR3 sequence reads: CASSLRTGERRTEAFF. The CDR3 DNA reads as TGTGCCAGCAGCCTCCGGACAGGGGAAAGAAGGACTGAAGCTTTCTTT. This rearrangement joins TRBV5-5 to TRBJ1-1, with TRBD1 matching 9 bases. Unmatched junction bases numbered 12, after V lost 4 bases and J lost 5 bases. CDR1 SGHKS and CDR2 YYEKEE come from the germline V gene (reference sequence). This CDR3 is built from 16 residues.

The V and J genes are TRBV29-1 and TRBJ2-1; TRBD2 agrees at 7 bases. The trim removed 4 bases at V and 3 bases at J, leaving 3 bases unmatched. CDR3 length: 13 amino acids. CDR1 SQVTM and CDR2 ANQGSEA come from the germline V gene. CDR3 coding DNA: TGCAGCGTTGGGCTAGCGGACTACAATGAGCAGTTCTTC. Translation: CSVGLADYNEQFF.

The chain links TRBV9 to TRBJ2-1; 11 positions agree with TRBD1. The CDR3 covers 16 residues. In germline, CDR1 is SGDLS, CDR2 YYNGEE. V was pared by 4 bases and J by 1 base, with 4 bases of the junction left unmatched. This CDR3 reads CASSFGTGGSYNEQFF. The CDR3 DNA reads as TGTGCCAGCAGCTTTGGGACAGGGGGATCCTACAATGAGCAGTTCTTC.

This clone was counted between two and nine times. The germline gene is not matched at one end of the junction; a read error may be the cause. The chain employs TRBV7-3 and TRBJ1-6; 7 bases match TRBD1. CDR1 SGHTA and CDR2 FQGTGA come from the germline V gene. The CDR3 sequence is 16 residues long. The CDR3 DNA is TGTGCCAGCAGGTTAAATCCGGGACAGAATAATTCACCCCTCCACTTT. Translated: CASRLNPGQNNSPLHF.

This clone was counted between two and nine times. CDR3 protein: CATLEQGKNTGELFF. DNA for the CDR3: TGTGCCACCCTGGAACAGGGAAAGAACACCGGGGAGCTGTTTTTT. V gene TRBV28 combines with J gene TRBJ2-2, with D possibly TRBD1 on 6 matching bases. Deletions cut 10 bases from V and 1 base from J, with 16 bases between. The CDR3 is made up of 15 amino acids. CDR1 MDHEN and CDR2 SYDVKM come from the germline V gene.

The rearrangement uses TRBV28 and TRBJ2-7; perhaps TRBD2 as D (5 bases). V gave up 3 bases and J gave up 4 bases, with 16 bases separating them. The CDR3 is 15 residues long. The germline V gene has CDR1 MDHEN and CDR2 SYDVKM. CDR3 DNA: TGTGCCAGCAGTTTTCGGGGAACGACCCCTTACGAGCAGTACTTC. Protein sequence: CASSFRGTTPYEQYF. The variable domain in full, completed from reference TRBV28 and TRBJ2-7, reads DVKVTQSSRYLVKRTGEKVFLECVQDMDHENMFWYRQDPGLGLRLIYFSYDVKMKEKGDIPEGYSVSREKKERFSLILESASTNQTSMYLCASSFRGTTPYEQYFGPGTRLTVT.

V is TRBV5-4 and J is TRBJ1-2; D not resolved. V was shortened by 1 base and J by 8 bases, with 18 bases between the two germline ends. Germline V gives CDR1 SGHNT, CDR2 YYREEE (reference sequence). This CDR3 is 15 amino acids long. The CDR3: CASSLYGVSLGGYTF. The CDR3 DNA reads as TGTGCCAGCAGCTTGTACGGGGTCAGTCTTGGGGGCTACACCTTC.